This T cell receptor (beta chain) was sequenced in a study of immune evolution from preneoplasia to lung adenocarcinoma. Some clones are missing from TCRdb's copy, which holds only in-frame ones; the method was immunoSEQ multiplex PCR. This table holds about 6,300 clones, under 85% found once. H&E slides confirmed each diagnosis, reviewed by two pathologists independently. Points on this clone: The antigen is unknown.

Notes on the study in general: Later-stage lesions seemingly showed higher T cell density and diversity than normal lung. Top clone frequencies peaked in normal lung, apparently declining through invasive adenocarcinoma.

This CDR3 has 13 amino acids. CDR1 is SGHVS, CDR2 FQNEAQ, per germline. Trimming took 2 bases from V and 2 from J, leaving 7 bases between them. This TCR was recovered from a donor at least 70 years old with lung adenocarcinoma. The genes are TRBV7-8 and TRBJ2-7, with a tentative D call TRBD1 (6 bases). The sample taken for sequencing was FFPE adjacent normal lung tissue. The CDR3 DNA reads TGTGCCAGCAGCTTAAACAGGGCCTACGAGCAGTACTTC. This translates into CASSLNRAYEQYF.